The TCR beta chain described here comes from a study of T cell responses to AZD1222 COVID-19 vaccine. Assay used: immunoSEQ multiplex PCR; TCRdb lists only in-frame clones, some missing. This table holds under 200,000 clones, 85% to 95% found once. With V trimmed by 3 bases and J by 14 bases, 7 bases remained unmatched. Germline loops: CDR1 KGHSH, CDR2 LQKENI. The CDR3 is 13 residues long. The source was peripheral blood, collected on day 0 of AZD1222 vaccination. The V and J genes are TRBV18 and TRBJ1-6, with TRBD1 identical over 7 bases. The receptor was isolated from an adult in good health. CDR3 DNA sequence: TGTGCCAGCTCACCTGATACAGGGGCCTCCCTCCACTTT. Its protein is CASSPDTGASLHF.